This T cell receptor (beta chain) came from a study of cytomegalovirus exposure and HLA in healthy donors. The V gene's germline CDR1 is SNHLY and CDR2 FYNNEI. CDR3 length: 12 amino acids. The V gene lost 4 bases and the J gene lost 1 base, with 4 bases spanning the gap. The donors were members of the validation cohort, which comprised roughly 120 subjects and was separate from the first cohort of 600 to 800 subjects. On this clone itself: As yet, its antigen is unknown.

Sequencing was performed with immunoSEQ multiplex PCR; in TCRdb, only in-frame clones are kept and a portion is missing. The sample lists around 200,000 clones, about 80% occurring once. Study-level findings and limits: Most observed TCR sequences were rare, whereas some public TCRs were detected in many donors. The tendency of first-cohort TCR clusters to co-occur in the 90 to 150 validation repertoires was the finding of a later analysis.

Sequences were obtained from PBMCs. The TCR originated in a young woman in good health and CMV-seropositive. This chain links TRBV2 with TRBJ1-1; D ambiguous. Written as DNA, the CDR3 is TGTGCCAGCAGTGTAAAGAACACTGAAGCTTTCTTT. Translating it yields CASSVKNTEAFF. Based on the CDR3 plus reference TRBV2 and TRBJ1-1, the full variable domain is EPEVTQTPSHQVTQMGQEVILRCVPISNHLYFYWYRQILGQKVEFLVSFYNNEISEKSEIFDDQFSVERPDGSNFTLKIRSTKLEDSAMYFCASSVKNTEAFFGQGTRLTVV.